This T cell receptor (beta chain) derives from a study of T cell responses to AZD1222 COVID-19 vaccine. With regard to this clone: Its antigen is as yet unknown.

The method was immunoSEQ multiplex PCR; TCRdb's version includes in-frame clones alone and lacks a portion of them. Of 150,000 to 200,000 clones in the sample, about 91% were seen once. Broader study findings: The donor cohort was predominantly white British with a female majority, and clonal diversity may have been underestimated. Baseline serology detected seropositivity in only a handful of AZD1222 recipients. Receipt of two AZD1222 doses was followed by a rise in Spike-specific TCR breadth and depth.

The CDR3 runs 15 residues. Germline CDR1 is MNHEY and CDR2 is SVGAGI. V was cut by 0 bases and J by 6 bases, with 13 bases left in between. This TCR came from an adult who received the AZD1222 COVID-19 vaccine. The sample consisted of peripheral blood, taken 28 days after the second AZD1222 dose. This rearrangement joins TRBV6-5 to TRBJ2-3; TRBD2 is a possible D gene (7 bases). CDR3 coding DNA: TGTGCCAGCAGTTACTCTGACAGGCGGGGGGATACGCAGTATTTT. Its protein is CASSYSDRRGDTQYF.